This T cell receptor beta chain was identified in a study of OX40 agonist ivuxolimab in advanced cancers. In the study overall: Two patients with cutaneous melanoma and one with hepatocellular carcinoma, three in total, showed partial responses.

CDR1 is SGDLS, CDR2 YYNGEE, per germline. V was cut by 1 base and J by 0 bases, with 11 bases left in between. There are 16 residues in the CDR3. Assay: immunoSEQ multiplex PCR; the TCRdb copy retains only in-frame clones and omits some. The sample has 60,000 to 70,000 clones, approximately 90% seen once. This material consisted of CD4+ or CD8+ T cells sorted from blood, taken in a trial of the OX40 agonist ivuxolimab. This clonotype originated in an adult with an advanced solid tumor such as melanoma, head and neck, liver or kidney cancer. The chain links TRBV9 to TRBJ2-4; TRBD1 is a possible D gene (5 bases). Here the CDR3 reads CASSVISRVAKNIQYF. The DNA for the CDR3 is TGTGCCAGCAGCGTAATTAGCAGGGTAGCCAAAAACATTCAGTACTTC.